This TCR beta chain originates from a study of blood T cells in healthy people across ages. A sample-barcoded 5' primer and a J-beta primer mix were used in a second PCR of about 7 to 12 cycles. TCRdb re-called the 5' RACE reads with MiXCR, one entry per CDR3 protein. Of roughly 930,000 distinct CDR3 sequences listed, roughly 50% are singletons. This clonotype has a handful of counts. This CDR3 comprises 13 residues. Trimming cost V 9 bases and J 1 base, with 10 bases left between them. Germline CDR1 and CDR2: MNHNY and SVGAGI (reference sequence). This receptor was taken from a man aged 25 to 45 in good health. V usage is TRBV6-6 and J usage is TRBJ1-3; D possibly corresponds to TRBD1 (5 bases). Sequencing was done on a sample of blood. The CDR3 nucleotides read TGTGCCAGTTCGACAGTTTCTGGAAACACCATATATTTT. Translating it yields CASSTVSGNTIYF.